The entry below gives a single T cell receptor (beta chain) sequence along with its context. Antigen specificity is unknown. The source of the sample is a study of CD8 T cells in ankylosing spondylitis. General study findings and limits: A TCR beta motif made of fewer than 10 highly homologous variants seemed typical of ankylosing spondylitis blood. Disease-linked clones, CD8+, were relatively rare in peripheral blood. Reports of some motif variants in reactive arthritis synovial fluid and blood predate this one.

TCRdb reprocessed the 5' RACE reads with MiXCR, giving one entry per CDR3 protein. The data show about 440,000 distinct CDR3 sequences, 17% seen once. This CDR3 is 17 amino acids long. CDR1 is LGHDT and CDR2 is YNNKEL in the germline V gene (reference sequence). Trimming pared 4 bases from V and 1 base from J, leaving 16 bases between. Sequenced material: blood, either unsorted or a sorted T cell fraction (not recorded which). The origin of this receptor is a male donor with ankylosing spondylitis. The chain combines TRBV3-1 with TRBJ2-2; the D gene is possibly TRBD2 (5 bases). The CDR3 DNA reads TGTGCCAGCAGCCGCAAAACCGGGAACCTGAACACCGGGGAGCTGTTTTTT. It is translated as CASSRKTGNLNTGELFF.